This TCR beta chain derives from a study of cytomegalovirus exposure and HLA in healthy donors (dated 2017 in TCRdb). About the study as a whole: An earlier analysis of some 600 of the donors reported around 280 Gb of sequence data and 95 million to 140 million unique TCR beta sequences obtained from about 170 million T cells. Across approximately 400 genotyped donors of the cohort, an average of 235,054 unique TCR beta nucleotide sequences per donor were sequenced, and approximately 19% of those sequences were non-productive. The T cell repertoires of under 750 subjects were profiled by immunosequencing and related to cytomegalovirus serostatus. Genome-wide SNP genotypes for about three fifths of the roughly 670 donors were used in a later genetic analysis, which treated that subset as a discovery cohort. Both class I and class II loci were covered by HLA typing, at four-digit resolution. Typing coverage varied by locus: 629-630 donors for A, B, C, DRB1 and DQB1; approximately 560 for DQA1; approximately 610 for DPA1; roughly 450 for DPB1. In an earlier analysis of about 590 of the donors, high-throughput TCR beta sequencing was used to judge whether each TCR beta V gene segment behaved as functional or pseudogenic. The study aimed to test whether signatures of past pathogen exposure could be identified by cataloging public T cell receptors. Of the roughly 410 genotyped donors, approximately 81% were placed in the genetic ancestry cluster associated with self-reported Caucasian donors. Rather than drawing on any new phenotypic data, the later analysis identified candidate immune exposures from TCR beta sequences and the way those sequences occurred across donors. Donor age, sex, ethnicity and CMV serostatus were collected together with the repertoire data. Every repertoire in the discovery cohort had been generated on one and the same sequencing platform. A separate validation cohort of some 130 different subjects was used in addition to the roughly 620-subject first cohort. An early release covering roughly 600 HLA-typed donors comprised roughly 300 gigabases of sequencing data and roughly 86 million unique TCR sequences. Several DR-DQ haplotypes were handled as single units for association and clustering because linkage in the cohort was strong. To predict cytomegalovirus infection status, the study combined high-throughput TCR immunosequencing, statistical association of individual TCRs with disease status, and machine learning. A later analysis re-examined previously published TCR beta repertoires from about 700 donors and added high-resolution HLA genotyping to investigate patterns of TCR occurrence.

Here is what the overall study found, with its caveats: A few of the identified cytomegalovirus-associated TCR beta chains were confirmed in vitro to be specific for cytomegalovirus antigens. Because HLA typing was missing for some donors at each locus, association tests included only the typed subset. A later analysis reported that several top co-occurrence clusters appeared linked to parvovirus B19, influenza, CMV and Epstein-Barr virus. A later analysis found that most CMV-associated TCR beta chains appeared HLA-restricted, with HLA associations seemingly driven largely by CMV exposure. The study listed approximately 150 TCR beta chains as associated with cytomegalovirus. V-gene and J-gene trimming of TCR beta chains was associated with a missense DCLRE1C variant in a later genetic analysis, and the association was replicated in an independent cohort. Roughly uniform sequencing depth across donors was assumed in presence/absence analyses, although this assumption may not hold. Because counts were too low, more than 15 rarely observed V segments, including chromosome 9 orphons, were excluded from the earlier analysis of some 540 of the donors. In a later genetic analysis, fewer N-insertions in productive TCRs were reported among donors in an Asian-associated ancestry cluster than the approximately 710-donor mean. Linkage disequilibrium might explain the correlated functional status among segregating V segments, but an unknown experimental factor could not be excluded. A further reported finding was that TCR beta sequences accurately predicted the HLA-A and HLA-B alleles for most subjects in the first cohort. In an earlier analysis of fewer than 750 of the donors, most TCR beta V segments were observed in productive rearrangements about 90% or about 30% of the time, broadly matching IMGT annotations. Most TCR sequences were seen in very few donors, while some public TCRs were found in many individuals. In a later analysis, the rate of TCR association differed among HLA loci, with DRB1 alleles having the most associated TCRs and HLA-C alleles having the fewest. Specific HLA alleles were associated with 15,000 to 20,000 TCR beta sequences at a false discovery rate of 0.05 in a later analysis. The only immune exposure information available for the cohort was CMV serostatus. In a later analysis, HLA-associated TCR beta chains were found to be more clonally expanded and to have lower generation probabilities than equally common non-associated chains. This cohort had only TCR beta chains sequenced, and the lack of alpha or paired-chain data limited which features could be detected. Because the 87-base-pair reads could not distinguish some IMGT-functional V segments, including TRBV6-2 and TRBV6-3, those segments were excluded. The authors suggested that the approach could potentially be extended to other disease states and immunological phenotypes. A group of highly shared sequence variants was considered likely to be a technical artifact of the sequencing pipeline. In both the original and validation cohorts, the classifier was reported to diagnose cytomegalovirus status with high specificity and sensitivity. When HLA alleles, especially DR and DQ, strongly co-occurred, attributing TCR associations to individual alleles was difficult.

A note on this clone: Its binding antigen is unknown. Base-call qualities are not available, and no considerably larger clone is one nucleotide away.

In total, roughly 710 healthy bone marrow donors made up the cohort. All cohort members were sampled while nominally healthy, although unrecorded immune exposures were likely present. The donor tested CMV seronegative, placing the donor among the 350 or so seronegative members of the cohort. Each donor provided a peripheral blood sample, and peripheral blood mononuclear cells were used for TCR beta sequencing. Genomic DNA was extracted from the blood cell samples with the Qiagen DNeasy Blood Extraction Kit. The library came from the immunoSEQ multiplex PCR assay. The multiplex PCR relied on a mix of 60 forward primers for TCR Vbeta segments and 13 reverse primers for TCR Jbeta segments. The CDR3 region of rearranged TCR beta genes was amplified from genomic DNA by a multiplex PCR assay. Amplified TCR beta libraries were sequenced as 87-base-pair reads on the Illumina HiSeq System. Under the source paper's analysis protocol: In a later analysis, tens of millions of unique TCR beta chains were counted across the approximately 640 repertoires, and approximately 9.9 million of these chains were shared by at least two donors. A nearest-neighbor algorithm error-corrected the raw reads and collapsed the reads into unique sequences, merging closely related sequences to remove PCR and sequencing errors. To assign V, D and J gene segments, CDR3 sequences were aligned to IMGT reference sequences. For a sequence to be retained, at least a six-nucleotide match to both a V gene segment and a J gene segment was required. Rearrangements were called productive when the CDR3 lacked stop codons and stayed in frame with V and J; all others were non-productive. Following IMGT convention, CDR3 was defined as the stretch from the second conserved V-encoded cysteine to the conserved J-encoded phenylalanine. The earlier analysis of about 610 of the donors excluded sequences that lacked an unambiguous match to a single V gene segment. An earlier analysis of under 750 of the donors called V segments functional above 56.7% productive rearrangements and segregating when the between-donor standard deviation exceeded 5%. A statistical classification framework was built for diagnosing cytomegalovirus status from the catalog of TCR beta chain sequences. In a later analysis, V and J genes were assigned by comparing TCR nucleotide sequences against IMGT/GENE-DB human TR gene sequences. The TCRdist pipeline was used in a later analysis to assign CDR3 sequences and most-parsimonious VDJ recombination scenarios. In a later analysis, each TCR beta chain was defined by its CDR3 amino acid sequence together with its V-gene family, and reads lacking a unique V-gene family were excluded. To address suspected cross-contamination and a sequencing artifact, a later analysis removed some 620 highly shared, low-generation-probability nucleotide sequences. A later analysis calculated a clonal expansion index for each public chain from normalized within-repertoire ranks of inferred template counts. In a later analysis, generation probabilities were computed with a VDJ recombination model fitted to out-of-frame rearrangements, and the resulting probabilities were checked against IGoR. Hypergeometric tests were used in a later analysis to score TCR-TCR, TCR-HLA and TCR-CMV co-occurrence, with a repertoire-size bias correction applied to the TCR pairs. In a later analysis, false discovery rates were estimated by permuting HLA or CMV assignments 20 times. A later analysis grouped co-occurring TCRs with DBSCAN, adding TCRdist sequence similarity when clustering within HLA-allele-positive subsets. For co-occurrence clustering, repertoires with fewer than 30,000 or more than 120,000 public chains were excluded, along with five repertoires with anomalous nucleotide sharing. TCRdb obtained this table from immuneACCESS and retained in-frame rearrangements with V and J assigned. These tables miss some clones; where compared with another copy, unresolved V genes account for less than half of the shortfall, and the remainder is unexplained. V, J and clone size are taken as reported in that table, and D and trimming were inferred from the DNA itself. In this sample the table shows over 150,000 clones, around 69% of which occur a single time. The top ten clonotypes cover 1.3% to 1.5% of the sample.

V is pared back by 3 bases and J by 0 bases, with 12 bases lying between the germline termini. Counted from cysteine to phenylalanine, this CDR3 has 16 amino acids. Only the CDR3 portion is preserved as DNA: 48 bases, with reading frame beginning at the first base. CDR1 and CDR2 were assigned from the germline V gene as LGHNA and YSLEER. This clonotype was sampled from a man aged 55 to 69 in good health and CMV-seronegative. The source material was PBMCs. The receptor chain draws on TRBV4-3 and TRBJ2-1, and the D gene may be TRBD1, 6 bases matching. The bases read TGCGCCAGCAGCCACCAGGGGTCAAACTCCTACAATGAGCAGTTCTTC. It codes for CASSHQGSNSYNEQFF.